Shown below are 29 T cell receptor beta chains from a single sample sequenced in a study of post-analysis software for immune sequencing data. General study findings and limits: Patients carried four or five TRBV segments more frequently than controls did, and TRBV5-6, TRBV5-1 and TRBV20-1 were among them.

Researchers reported that TCR beta cDNA libraries carried unique molecular identifiers. TCRdb itself ran the PCR reads through MiXCR, one entry per CDR3 protein. Here the sample spans about 200,000 distinct CDR3 sequences, over 25% being singletons. For these receptors, no antigen is known. Source material: blood. The receptors originated from a girl between 2 and 17 years old with multiple sclerosis.

The rearrangement uses TRBV2 and TRBJ2-5; D unclear. CDR1 SNHLY and CDR2 FYNNEI come from the germline V gene. V was pared by 3 bases and J by 2 bases, with 7 bases between. The CDR3 extends over 13 amino acids. The DNA of the CDR3 is TGTGCCAGCAGTGATAACAGTCAAGAGACCCAGTACTTC. As protein: CASSDNSQETQYF.

This clonotype was observed many times. The rearrangement uses TRBV3-1 and TRBJ2-5, with D tentatively TRBD1 (5 bases). Germline V gene data show CDR1 as LGHDT and CDR2 as YNNKEL (reference sequence). The CDR3 extends over 14 amino acids. V shed 0 bases and J shed 11 bases, with 16 bases lying between them. The CDR3 spells CASSQDTGREEQYF. CDR3 DNA sequence: TGTGCCAGCAGCCAAGATACGGGCAGGGAAGAGCAGTACTTC.

A note on this clonotype: A much larger clone differs from this one at a single base, so this may be a read error. The V gene is TRBV20-1, the J gene TRBJ2-7; D assignment may be TRBD1 or TRBD2 (5 bases each). Per the germline V gene, CDR1 is DFQATT and CDR2 is SNEGSKA (reference sequence). This CDR3 comprises 14 residues. The ends were cut back, 3 bases at V and 2 bases at J, with 14 bases in the middle. The CDR3 region has the DNA TGCAGTGCTAGGGCAGACGGGGCGGCCTACGAGCAGTACTTC. Protein sequence: CSARADGAAYEQYF.

This clonotype was found a few times. This chain uses TRBV7-2 with TRBJ1-1; no firm D call. The CDR3 has 13 residues. Germline lookup yields CDR1 SGHTA and CDR2 FQGNSA. V was trimmed by 3 bases and J by 9 bases, leaving 14 bases between them. Here the CDR3 DNA reads TGTGCCAGCAGCTTCGGGAGAGACGAGAAAGCTTTCTTT. This gives the protein CASSFGRDEKAFF.

This clonotype appeared many times. The chain links TRBV28 to TRBJ2-1, with 11 nucleotides matching TRBD2. Trimming removed 10 bases from V and 7 bases from J; junction bases left unmatched: 9. The germline V gene encodes CDR1 MDHEN and CDR2 SYDVKM. The CDR3 extends over 14 amino acids. The CDR3 coding sequence is TGTGCCACCACCCTAGCGGGAGGTAGTAATGAGCAGTTCTTC. This sequence encodes CATTLAGGSNEQFF.

This chain joins TRBV7-2 and TRBJ2-2; the match to TRBD2 covers 9 bases. V shed 5 bases, J shed 0 bases, and the junction held 13 bases outside the gene matches. The V gene's germline CDR1 is SGHTA and CDR2 FQGNSA. This CDR3 has 19 amino acids. The DNA of the CDR3 is TGTGCCAGCAGCCCATCTAGCGGGGACTGGATCGCGAACACCGGGGAGCTGTTTTTT. It is translated as CASSPSSGDWIANTGELFF.

V and J are TRBV7-2 and TRBJ2-5; a weak D match, TRBD2 (7 bases). The J call may be mistaken, given a closer DNA end match to TRBJ2-4. Germline values: CDR1 SGHTA, CDR2 FQGNSA. There are 15 residues in the CDR3. The DNA of the CDR3 is TGTGCCAGCAGCTTAGCATCGGGGGGCCAAAACATTCAGTACTTC. Translation: CASSLASGGQNIQYF.

This clonotype appeared a few times. This chain links TRBV7-2 with TRBJ2-2; D gene uncertain. Germline CDR1 SGHTA, CDR2 FQGNSA. Between the trimmed V and J ends, which lost 5 bases and 5 bases, there was a span of 15 bases. The CDR3 extends over 15 amino acids. The CDR3 coding sequence is TGTGCCAGCAGCCCCTGGGGAATAGGGACCGGGGAGCTGTTTTTT. This codes for CASSPWGIGTGELFF.

This clonotype was counted many times. The chain carries TRBV2 and TRBJ2-5, with 9 bases lining up with TRBD1. The trim removed 9 bases at V and 5 bases at J, leaving 4 bases unmatched. CDR1 is SNHLY and CDR2 is FYNNEI in the germline V gene. The CDR3 is made up of 12 amino acids. The CDR3 nucleotides read TGTGCCAGTGGGACAGGGAGGGAGACCCAGTACTTC. Translating gives CASGTGRETQYF.

Worth noting for this clonotype: A much larger clone is a single base away; this may be a read error. The chain uses TRBV7-9 and TRBJ2-3, with no clear D. Per germline, CDR1 SEHNR and CDR2 FQNEAQ (reference sequence). V was pared by 0 bases and J by 4 bases, with 11 bases between. There are 15 residues in the CDR3. CDR3 loop: CASSLATPGADTQYF. The CDR3 DNA is TGTGCCAGCAGCTTAGCGACCCCCGGCGCAGATACGCAGTATTTT.

This clonotype has at least ten counts. CDR3 bases: TGCAGCGTTGAAAGGCTAGCGGGGGGCCGGGAGCAGTTCTTC. This encodes CSVERLAGGREQFF. V usage is TRBV29-1 and J usage is TRBJ2-1; the match to TRBD2 covers 11 bases. V trimming: 2 bases; J trimming: 10 bases; junction bases outside the gene matches: 7. This CDR3 region has 14 residues. The germline V gene encodes CDR1 SQVTM and CDR2 ANQGSEA.

This clonotype was found many times. The J gene is TRBJ2-1, the V gene TRBV6-1, with a weak D call TRBD2 (5 bases). Trimming took off 6 bases at V and 6 bases at J, with 24 bases between the two ends. CDR3 length: 17 amino acids. From germline, CDR1 is MNHNS and CDR2 SASEGT. The CDR3 nucleotides are TGTGCCAGCAGGCCGTACCCTGGGTCGATCGAGGGCAATGAGCAGTTCTTC. Translating gives CASRPYPGSIEGNEQFF.

Points on this clonotype: A read error may account for a junction end that differs from germline. The chain employs TRBV2 and TRBJ1-5; D remains unclear. Per the germline V gene, CDR1 is SNHLY and CDR2 is FYNNEI. This CDR3 spans 15 amino acids. The CDR3 sequence is CATNTPGHHGQLQHF. CDR3 in DNA: TGTGCCACCAACACACCGGGCCATCACGGGCAGCTCCAGCATTTT.

This clonotype was counted a few times. Germline and junction disagree at one end, which may indicate a read error. The chain links TRBV9 to TRBJ2-1; 8 bases map to TRBD2. Germline V gene sequence: CDR1 SGDLS, CDR2 YYNGEE. The CDR3 has 21 amino acids. CDR3 amino acids: CASSVMFRGGRPKRTYNGQFF. CDR3 nucleotides: TGTGCCAGCAGCGTAATGTTTCGCGGGGGGCGACCTAAAAGAACCTACAATGGGCAGTTCTTC. The whole variable domain, remainder taken from reference TRBV9 and TRBJ2-1, is DSGVTQTPKHLITATGQRVTLRCSPRSGDLSVYWYQQSLDQGLQFLIQYYNGEERAKGNILERFSAQQFPDLHSELNLSSLELGDSALYFCASSVMFRGGRPKRTYNGQFFGPGTRLTVL.

V and J are TRBV7-8 and TRBJ2-7; tentatively, D is TRBD2 (5 bases). V lost 6 bases to trimming and J lost 0 bases, with 18 bases between them. The germline V gene encodes CDR1 SGHVS and CDR2 FQNEAQ. CDR3 size: 16 residues. This CDR3 reads CASRNRVREFSYEQYF. CDR3 sequence (DNA): TGTGCCAGCAGGAATAGGGTTAGGGAGTTCTCCTACGAGCAGTACTTC. The full variable domain, its missing parts supplied by reference TRBV7-8 and TRBJ2-7, is GAGVSQSPRYKVAKRGQDVALRCDPISGHVSLFWYQQALGQGPEFLTYFQNEAQLDKSGLPSDRFFAERPEGSVSTLKIQRTQQEDSAVYLCASRNRVREFSYEQYFGPGTRLTVT.

This clonotype was seen many times. V usage is TRBV12-5 and J usage is TRBJ2-6; 7 bases are shared with TRBD2. The CDR3 has 15 amino acids. The germline CDR1 and CDR2 sequences are LGHNT and FRNRAP. Trimming cost V 6 bases and J 2 bases; bases outside gene matches: 4. For the CDR3, the DNA is TGTGCTAGTGGCGACGCGGGGGCTGGGGCCAACGTCCTGACTTTC. Translation gives CASGDAGAGANVLTF.

V usage is TRBV2 and J usage is TRBJ2-2, with 11 bases that match TRBD2. The CDR3 sequence is 18 residues long. The junction had 17 bases not matched to a gene; V was cut back by 8 bases and J by 6 bases. Looked up from germline, CDR1 is SNHLY and CDR2 is FYNNEI. The CDR3 here is CASRPPSGRSWVPGELFF. CDR3 nucleotides: TGTGCCAGCCGCCCCCCTAGCGGGAGGTCCTGGGTCCCCGGGGAGCTGTTTTTT.

This clonotype was picked up a small number of times. The V and J genes are TRBV5-6 and TRBJ1-1, with 11 bases matching TRBD1. Germline-derived CDR1 and CDR2 are SGHDT and YYEEEE. There are 16 residues in the CDR3. V shed 2 bases, J shed 5 bases, and the junction held 8 bases outside the gene matches. DNA of the CDR3: TGTGCCAGCAGCTTTCGGACAGGGGGCTTTGGGACTGAAGCTTTCTTT. Its protein is CASSFRTGGFGTEAFF.

This clonotype was recorded many times. The chain recombines TRBV12-3 or TRBV12-4 with TRBJ2-7, with 7 positions matching TRBD2. The CDR3 is made up of 13 amino acids. Trimming at V came to 3 bases and at J to 4 bases, leaving 3 bases not matched to a gene. The CDR3 is CASSLGGLYEQYF. The CDR3 DNA sequence: TGTGCCAGCAGTTTGGGGGGGTTGTACGAGCAGTACTTC.

The rearrangement joins TRBV9 to TRBJ1-2, with 9 bases identical to TRBD1. V trimming: 7 bases; J trimming: 5 bases; junction bases outside the gene matches: 9. Germline CDR1 is SGDLS and CDR2 is YYNGEE. The CDR3 totals 14 residues. The CDR3 nucleotides read TGTGCCAGCCAAGGACAGGGGATGGGGTATGGCTACACCTTC. This encodes CASQGQGMGYGYTF.

The chain combines TRBV21-1 with TRBJ2-7; the table's D call, TRBD1, has no DNA check behind it. TRBV21-1 is reported as a pseudogene. CDR3 length: 18 amino acids. The CDR3: CASRSSRSAENAPYEQYF. The CDR3 region has the DNA TGTGCCAGCAGGTCCAGCCGTAGCGCCGAAAACGCACCCTACGAGCAGTACTTC.

This clonotype has just a few counts. V gene TRBV15 combines with J gene TRBJ2-7; 7 positions agree with TRBD2. This CDR3 region has 17 residues. Germline trimming cut 3 bases from V and 1 base from J; bases unmatched to any gene: 12. Germline CDR1 and CDR2: LNHNV and YYDKDF (reference sequence). CDR3 bases: TGTGCCACCAGCAGCGCAGGGCGGGGACTACCGTCCTACGAGCAGTACTTC. This codes for CATSSAGRGLPSYEQYF.

This clonotype was recorded at least ten times. This rearrangement joins TRBV7-2 to TRBJ2-7, with D possibly being TRBD2 (5 bases). The CDR3 spans 12 residues. Germline V gives CDR1 SGHTA, CDR2 FQGNSA. The V gene lost 4 bases and the J gene lost 6 bases, with 10 bases spanning the gap. The CDR3 region has the DNA TGTGCCAGCAGCTCTGTAGGAGGCGAGCAGTACTTC. Amino acid sequence: CASSSVGGEQYF.

This clonotype was counted between two and nine times. The rearrangement links TRBV3-1 to TRBJ2-5, with a tentative D call TRBD2 (5 bases). The CDR3 length is 16 residues. Germline lookup yields CDR1 LGHDT and CDR2 YNNKEL (reference sequence). V gave up 0 bases and J gave up 1 base, with 12 bases separating them. CDR3: CASSQDRNSVQETQYF. CDR3 coding DNA: TGTGCCAGCAGCCAAGATAGGAATAGCGTCCAAGAGACCCAGTACTTC.

This clonotype was recorded at least ten times. J is TRBJ2-1 and V is TRBV7-8; the D is unclear. Germline values: CDR1 SGHVS, CDR2 FQNEAQ. V lost 2 bases and J 9 bases, leaving 11 bases between the germline ends. The CDR3 contains 13 residues. CDR3 DNA: TGTGCCAGCAGCTTAATCGGCGATAGTGAGCAGTTCTTC. This translates into CASSLIGDSEQFF.

A single count supports this clonotype. This chain links TRBV28 with TRBJ2-4; 10 bases are shared with TRBD2. This CDR3 spans 16 amino acids. With 5 bases clipped from V and 13 bases from J, the junction kept 17 bases outside the gene matches. Germline assignment: CDR1 MDHEN and CDR2 SYDVKM. CDR3 DNA: TGTGCCAGCAGTCCCCGCCTAGCGGGAGCCAAGGATGAGCAGTACTTC. Translated, it gives CASSPRLAGAKDEQYF.

This chain links TRBV5-1 with TRBJ2-4; D is possibly TRBD1 or TRBD2 (5 bases each). Judging by the DNA end, TRBJ2-7 fits better; the J call may be wrong. Germline V gene data show CDR1 as SGHRS and CDR2 as YFSETQ. The CDR3 is 16 residues long. The CDR3: CASSLGLSRAGSEQYF. As DNA, the CDR3 is TGCGCCAGCAGCTTGGGCCTGTCCAGGGCGGGTTCCGAGCAGTACTTC.

This clonotype was recorded a few times. The chain employs TRBV20-1 and TRBJ2-2, with a weak D call TRBD1 (6 bases). In germline, CDR1 is DFQATT, CDR2 SNEGSKA (reference sequence). The CDR3 extends over 14 amino acids. Trimming left V 6 bases short and J 5 bases short, with 16 bases between. The CDR3 reads CSALPDRQTGELFF. The CDR3 DNA is TGCAGTGCCCTTCCCGACAGGCAGACCGGGGAGCTGTTTTTT.

This clonotype was counted between two and nine times. The CDR3 protein is CSARSGQSNEQFF. The CDR3 DNA reads TGCAGTGCTAGGAGCGGACAGTCCAATGAGCAGTTCTTC. The chain links TRBV20-1 to TRBJ2-1, with D perhaps TRBD1 (6 bases). The CDR3 spans 13 residues. Germline V lookup: CDR1 DFQATT, CDR2 SNEGSKA (reference sequence). V dropped 3 bases and J dropped 6 bases, with 12 bases sitting between them.